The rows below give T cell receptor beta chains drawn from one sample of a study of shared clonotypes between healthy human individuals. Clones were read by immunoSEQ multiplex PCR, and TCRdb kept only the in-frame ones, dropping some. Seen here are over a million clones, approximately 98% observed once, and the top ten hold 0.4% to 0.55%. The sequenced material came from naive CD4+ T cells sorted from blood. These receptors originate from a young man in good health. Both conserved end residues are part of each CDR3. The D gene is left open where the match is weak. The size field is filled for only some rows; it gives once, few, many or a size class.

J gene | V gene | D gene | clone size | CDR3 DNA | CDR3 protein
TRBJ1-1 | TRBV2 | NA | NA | TGTGCCAGCAACGGGGTAGTGGGGACTGAAGCTTTCTTT | CASNGVVGTEAFF
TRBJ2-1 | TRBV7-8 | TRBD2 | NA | TGTGCCAGCAGCTTTCGTCGGCGGGAGGTAGATGAGCAGTTCTTC | CASSFRRREVDEQFF
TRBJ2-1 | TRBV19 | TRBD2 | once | TGTGCCAGTAGTCCCTGGGCGACTAGCGGGATTAACAATGAGCAGTTCTTC | CASSPWATSGINNEQFF
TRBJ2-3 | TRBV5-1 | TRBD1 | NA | TGCGCCAGCAGCTTGGAAACAGGGGTAGATACGCAGTATTTT | CASSLETGVDTQYF
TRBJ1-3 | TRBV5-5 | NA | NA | TGTGCCAGCAGCTTGCGGGGGGTCCTCTCTGGAAACACCATATATTTT | CASSLRGVLSGNTIYF
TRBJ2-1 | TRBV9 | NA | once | TGTGCCAGCAGCACTACAAACTCCTACAATGAGCAGTTCTTC | CASSTTNSYNEQFF
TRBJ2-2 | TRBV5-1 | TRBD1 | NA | TGCGCCAGCAGCACTTCGACAGGGACGCTAACCGGGGAGCTGTTTTTT | CASSTSTGTLTGELFF
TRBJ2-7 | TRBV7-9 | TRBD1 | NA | TGTGCCAGCAGCTTCCTTCCCGGGACAGGGAGCCACGAGCAGTACTTC | CASSFLPGTGSHEQYF
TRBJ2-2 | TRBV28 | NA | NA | TGTGCCAGCTCGGAGGGGGGACACAGGAGGTTCGGGGAGCTGTTTTTT | CASSEGGHRRFGELFF
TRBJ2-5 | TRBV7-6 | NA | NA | TGTGCCAGCAGCTTAAGGAGGGGATACCAAGAGACCCAGTACTTC | CASSLRRGYQETQYF
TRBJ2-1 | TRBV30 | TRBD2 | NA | TGTGCCTGGAGGTGGGCGGGAGGGTCGTATATCCAAAATGAGCAGTTCTTC | CAWRWAGGSYIQNEQFF